This T cell receptor (beta chain) was documented in a study of memory CD8 T cells in hepatitis C reinfection. Method: immunoSEQ multiplex PCR; TCRdb's copy keeps in-frame clones and lacks some. The repertoire holds more than 35,000 clones, with roughly 90% as singletons. Germline loops: CDR1 MNHNS, CDR2 SASEGT. J gave up 7 bases and V 5 bases, and 10 bases lay outside the gene matches. CDR3 length: 14 amino acids. The time point denotes: peak reinfection, 3 to 8 weeks after reinfection detection. Sorted cells were sequenced directly ex vivo without any in vitro expansion. The sequence derives from a young man with hepatitis C virus infection. This chain joins TRBV6-1 and TRBJ1-1, with TRBD1 identical over 7 bases. The sequenced sample was naive CD8+ T cells sorted from blood. The CDR3 protein is CASSRIGGEGEAFF. CDR3 bases: TGTGCCAGCAGTCGGATAGGGGGCGAGGGTGAAGCTTTCTTT.